Each of the 14 T cell receptor beta chains below was sequenced from the same sample in a study of blood T cell repertoires in COVID-19. Only in-frame clones appear in the TCRdb table, and some are missing; sequencing was by immunoSEQ multiplex PCR. The sample shows roughly 180,000 clones, 75% to 90% of them seen only once. Sequencing was done on a sample of peripheral blood. These receptors came from a woman aged 40 to 49 with COVID-19, enrolled during active disease.

Regarding this clone: Other DNA sequences in the same sample also yield this CDR3. The chain recombines TRBV7-3 with TRBJ2-5; weak D call: TRBD2 (6 bases). The V end lost 2 bases, the J end lost 2 bases, and 9 bases lay between the germline ends. The CDR3 loop spans 14 amino acids. Germline V gene lookup returns CDR1 SGHTA and CDR2 FQGTGA. CDR3 DNA: TGTGCCAGCAGCTTATCGGGAGATCAAGAGACCCAGTACTTC. As protein: CASSLSGDQETQYF.

The table lists this clone with a few counts. The chain uses TRBV12-3 or TRBV12-4 and TRBJ2-7; D is unresolved. Trimming cost V 5 bases and J 2 bases, with 7 bases left between them. The CDR3 contains 12 residues. CDR3 bases: TGTGCCAGCAGTAGCATTACCTACGAGCAGTACTTC. Amino acids: CASSSITYEQYF.

The gene calls are TRBV11-3 and TRBJ2-3, with TRBD2 matching over 7 bases. Germline CDR1 and CDR2: SGHNT and YENEEA. The junction had 4 bases not matched to a gene; V was cut back by 5 bases and J by 2 bases. This CDR3 spans 14 amino acids. CDR3 protein: CASSKRGYTDTQYF. As DNA, the CDR3 is TGTGCCAGCAGCAAGCGGGGATACACAGATACGCAGTATTTT.

CDR3 DNA sequence: TGCGCCAGCAGCCAAGACTGGGGGGTAGGCACTGAAGCTTTCTTT. Translation gives CASSQDWGVGTEAFF. The chain carries TRBV4-1 and TRBJ1-1; maybe TRBD1 (5 bases). V lost 0 bases and J 4 bases, leaving 12 bases between the germline ends. CDR1 MGHRA and CDR2 YSYEKL come from the germline V gene. The CDR3 extends over 15 amino acids.

The chain couples TRBV15 to TRBJ2-1; weak D call: TRBD2 (5 bases). The CDR3 totals 15 residues. Germline V gene data show CDR1 as LNHNV and CDR2 as YYDKDF (reference sequence). The V gene lost 1 base and the J gene lost 7 bases, with 14 bases spanning the gap. CDR3 nucleotides: TGTGCCACCAGCAGAGGCCGGACTCCTCAGAATGAGCAGTTCTTC. Translation: CATSRGRTPQNEQFF. Filled out from reference TRBV15 and TRBJ2-1, the complete variable domain reads DAMVIQNPRYQVTQFGKPVTLSCSQTLNHNVMYWYQQKSSQAPKLLFHYYDKDFNNEADTPDNFQSRRPNTSFCFLDIRSPGLGDTAMYLCATSRGRTPQNEQFFGPGTRLTVL.

This clone came up a few times. The chain combines TRBV6-2 or TRBV6-3 with TRBJ2-7; 9 bases map to TRBD1. The CDR3 runs 11 residues. Germline V gene lookup returns CDR1 MNHEY and CDR2 SVGEGT. The V and J ends lost 5 bases and 12 bases, in that order; junction bases with no gene match: 5. This chain's CDR3 is CASSGTGRRYF. CDR3 DNA sequence: TGTGCCAGCAGTGGGACAGGGCGCCGGTACTTC.

The chain combines TRBV7-3 with TRBJ2-5; TRBD1 matches at 9 bases. J gave up 1 base and V 2 bases, and 2 bases lay outside the gene matches. From germline, CDR1 is SGHTA and CDR2 FQGTGA. CDR3 length: 15 amino acids. CDR3 sequence reads: CASSLQTGGQETQYF. Here the CDR3 DNA reads TGTGCCAGCAGCTTACAGACAGGGGGCCAAGAGACCCAGTACTTC.

The chain combines TRBV3-1 (or the pseudogene TRBV3-2) with TRBJ2-7, with D maybe TRBD1 (6 bases). This CDR3 has 13 residues. V lost 5 bases and J lost 6, with 14 bases in between. The germline V gene encodes CDR1 LGHDT and CDR2 YNNKEL (reference sequence). As DNA, the CDR3 is TGTGCCAGCAGCGAACTCAGGGGTCTCGAGCAGTACTTC. This encodes CASSELRGLEQYF.

The gene calls are TRBV3-1 (or the pseudogene TRBV3-2) and TRBJ1-6, with D possibly being TRBD1 (5 bases). This CDR3 is built from 12 residues. Germline V gives CDR1 LGHDT, CDR2 YNNKEL (reference sequence). V lost 4 bases, J lost 12 bases, and 10 bases lay in between. The CDR3 loop is CASSPLQGPLHF. CDR3 in DNA: TGTGCCAGCAGCCCCCTTCAGGGACCCCTCCACTTT.

The chain uses TRBV19 and TRBJ1-5, with D perhaps TRBD1 (5 bases). This CDR3 region has 15 residues. Between the trimmed V and J ends, which lost 0 bases and 4 bases, there was a span of 10 bases. Germline assignment: CDR1 LNHDA and CDR2 SQIVND (reference sequence). The CDR3 is CASSIDGAANQPQHF. CDR3 bases: TGTGCCAGTAGTATAGATGGGGCTGCTAATCAGCCCCAGCATTTT. The full variable domain, its missing parts supplied by reference TRBV19 and TRBJ1-5, is DGGITQSPKYLFRKEGQNVTLSCEQNLNHDAMYWYRQDPGQGLRLIYYSQIVNDFQKGDIAEGYSVSREKKESFPLTVTSAQKNPTAFYLCASSIDGAANQPQHFGDGTRLSIL.

The chain employs TRBV7-3 and TRBJ2-3; 10 bases are shared with TRBD2. This CDR3 is 17 amino acids long. The V gene end was trimmed by 1 base and the J gene end by 4 bases; junction bases not matched to a gene: 8. Per the germline V gene, CDR1 is SGHTA and CDR2 is FQGTGA. The CDR3: CASSLNYPSGRADTQYF. CDR3 DNA: TGTGCCAGCAGCTTAAATTACCCTAGCGGGAGAGCAGATACGCAGTATTTT.

The chain couples TRBV19 to TRBJ1-2; perhaps TRBD1 as D (5 bases). Trimming removed 8 bases from V and 1 base from J, with 11 bases in between. The germline V gene has CDR1 LNHDA and CDR2 SQIVND (reference sequence). There are 13 residues in the CDR3. In nucleotides, the CDR3 is TGTGCCAGTCGCCCGACAGTTAACTATGGCTACACCTTC. Translation: CASRPTVNYGYTF.

This chain links TRBV21-1 with TRBJ2-7; the table assigns TRBD2, which was not confirmed against the DNA. TRBV21-1 counts as a pseudogene. The CDR3 consists of 16 residues. The DNA for the CDR3 is TGTGCCAGCAGCAAGGGGACTCAGCGGGGGATCTACGAGCAGTACTTC. Amino acids: CASSKGTQRGIYEQYF.

The rearrangement links TRBV11-2 to TRBJ2-4; D is perhaps TRBD2 (6 bases). The CDR3 is 14 amino acids. Germline loops: CDR1 SGHAT, CDR2 FQNNGV. V was trimmed by 6 bases and J by 9 bases, leaving 18 bases between them. The CDR3 bases are TGTGCCAGCAGGCCGGGCGGAGGGGAGGTCATTCAGTACTTC. Its protein is CASRPGGGEVIQYF.